This entry is about one T cell receptor (beta chain). Antigen: not known. The record originates from a study of T cell responses to AZD1222 COVID-19 vaccine. Whole-study context: Second-dose groups at about 4 or about 12 weeks were pooled. Study-wide results and limits: It should be noted that donors were predominantly white British and more often female, and clonal diversity was possibly underestimated. Dominant CD4 TCR responses targeted spike regions 160-218 and 743-854. Among spike-specific TCRs, nearly half reportedly target unmutated variant regions.

TCRdb's table, derived via immunoSEQ multiplex PCR, lists solely in-frame clones and lacks some. This sample has approximately 94,000 clones, with over 90% found just once. Germline V gene data show CDR1 as MDHEN and CDR2 as SYDVKM. Between the trimmed V and J ends, which lost 2 bases and 9 bases, there was a span of 8 bases. The CDR3 covers 12 residues. Here the sequenced sample was peripheral blood, taken on day 0 of AZD1222 vaccination. This clonotype originated in an adult in good health. This sequence joins TRBV28 and TRBJ1-5; D not certain. The CDR3 nucleotides read TGTGCCAGCAGTTTAAATCTGAGGCCCCAGCATTTT. It encodes CASSLNLRPQHF.